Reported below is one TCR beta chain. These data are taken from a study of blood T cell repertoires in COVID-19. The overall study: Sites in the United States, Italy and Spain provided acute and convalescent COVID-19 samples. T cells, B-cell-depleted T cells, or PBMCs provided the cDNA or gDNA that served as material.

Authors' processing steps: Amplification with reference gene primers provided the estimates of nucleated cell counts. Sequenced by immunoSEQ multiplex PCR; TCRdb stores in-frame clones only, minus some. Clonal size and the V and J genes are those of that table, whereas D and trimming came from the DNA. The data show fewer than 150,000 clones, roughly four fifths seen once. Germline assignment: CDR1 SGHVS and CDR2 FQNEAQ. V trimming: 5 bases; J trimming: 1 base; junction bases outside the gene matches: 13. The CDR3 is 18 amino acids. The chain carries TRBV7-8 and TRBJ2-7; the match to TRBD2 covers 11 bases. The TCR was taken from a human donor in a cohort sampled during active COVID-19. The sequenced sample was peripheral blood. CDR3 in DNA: TGTGCCAGCAGCCCGTCCACCTCTAGCGGGGGGACGTCCTACGAGCAGTACTTC. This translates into CASSPSTSSGGTSYEQYF. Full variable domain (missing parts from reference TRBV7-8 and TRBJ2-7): GAGVSQSPRYKVAKRGQDVALRCDPISGHVSLFWYQQALGQGPEFLTYFQNEAQLDKSGLPSDRFFAERPEGSVSTLKIQRTQQEDSAVYLCASSPSTSSGGTSYEQYFGPGTRLTVT.